One TCR beta chain is described in this entry. Its antigen remains unidentified. The entry originates in a study of cytomegalovirus exposure and HLA in healthy donors. General study findings and limits: Subsequent analysis of the approximately 110 validation repertoires found a tendency for first-cohort TCR clusters to co-occur. In vitro, a few CMV-associated chains proved specific for CMV antigens.

The CDR3 sequence is 13 residues long. The V segment lost 7 bases and the J segment 3 bases; nucleotides outside the gene matches: 5. Germline loops: CDR1 SQVTM, CDR2 ANQGSEA. The repertoire was sequenced with immunoSEQ multiplex PCR; TCRdb's copy has only in-frame clones and lacks some. The sample has about 55,000 clones, roughly 90% seen once. The receptor comes from a man aged 18 to 30 in good health and CMV-seronegative. The rearrangement joins TRBV29-1 to TRBJ2-1; TRBD1 agrees at 8 bases. What was sequenced was PBMCs. The CDR3 protein is CSGGGTGYNEQFF. The CDR3 bases are TGCAGCGGAGGGGGGACAGGCTACAATGAGCAGTTCTTC.